This entry concerns a single T cell receptor beta chain. This sample is drawn from a study of PD-L1 blockade in urothelial cancer. Sequencing used immunoSEQ multiplex PCR; TCRdb keeps in-frame clones, though not all of them. The sample lists about 36,000 clones, 84% seen once, with roughly a tenth in the top ten. CDR3 length equals 16 residues. The V gene end was trimmed by 6 bases and the J gene end by 5 bases; junction bases not matched to a gene: 12. CDR1 and CDR2 from the germline V gene are MNHNY and SVGAGI (reference sequence). Time point noted: peripheral blood 6 weeks after treatment start. This TCR was recovered from a man aged 40-49 years with urothelial cancer. The genes are TRBV6-6 and TRBJ2-2; 7 bases match TRBD2. Material: PBMCs, obtained around atezolizumab (anti-PD-L1) treatment. The CDR3, as DNA: TGTGCCAGCAGCCTGAAAGGTAGCGGGCGAACCGGGGAGCTGTTTTTT. This codes for CASSLKGSGRTGELFF.